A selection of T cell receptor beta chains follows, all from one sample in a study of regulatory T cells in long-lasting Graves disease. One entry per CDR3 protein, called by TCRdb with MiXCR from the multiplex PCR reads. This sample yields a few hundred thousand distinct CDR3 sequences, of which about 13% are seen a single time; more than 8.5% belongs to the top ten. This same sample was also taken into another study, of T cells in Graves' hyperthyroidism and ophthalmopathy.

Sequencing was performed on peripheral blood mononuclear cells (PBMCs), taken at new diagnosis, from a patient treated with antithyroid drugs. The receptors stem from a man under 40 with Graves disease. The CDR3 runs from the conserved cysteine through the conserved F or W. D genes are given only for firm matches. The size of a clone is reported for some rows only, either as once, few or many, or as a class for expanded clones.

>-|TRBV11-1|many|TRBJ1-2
CASSPQEGYGYTF
TGTGCCAGCAGTCCCCAGGAGGGGTATGGCTACACCTTC
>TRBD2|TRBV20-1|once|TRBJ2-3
CSANPSEGGSRDTQYF
TGCAGTGCCAACCCATCGGAGGGCGGGAGTAGAGATACGCAGTATTTT
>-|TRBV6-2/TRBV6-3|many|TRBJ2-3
CASREGGAADTQYF
TGTGCCAGCAGAGAGGGCGGAGCTGCAGATACGCAGTATTTT
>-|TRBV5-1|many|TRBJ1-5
CASSLEPGNQPQHF
TGCGCCAGCAGCTTGGAGCCGGGCAATCAGCCCCAGCATTTT
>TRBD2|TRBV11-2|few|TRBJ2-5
CASSFGLLAGKGETQYF
TGTGCCAGCAGTTTTGGATTGTTAGCGGGAAAGGGGGAGACCCAGTACTTC
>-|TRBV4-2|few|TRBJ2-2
CASSQDVDTGELFF
TGTGCCAGCAGCCAAGATGTGGACACCGGGGAGCTGTTTTTT
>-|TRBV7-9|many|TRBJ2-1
CASSQSRDEQFF
TGTGCCAGCAGCCAATCAAGGGATGAGCAGTTCTTC
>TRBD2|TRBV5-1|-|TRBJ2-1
CASSLSGTSGTSGNERFF
TGCGCCAGCAGCTTATCCGGGACTAGCGGGACCTCCGGCAATGAGCGGTTCTTC
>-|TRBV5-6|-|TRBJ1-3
CASTFSLRQGNTIYF
TGTGCCAGCACCTTTTCCCTAAGACAGGGAAACACCATATATTTT
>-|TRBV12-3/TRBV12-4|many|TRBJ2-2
CASSLWGWDTGELFF
TGTGCCAGCAGTTTATGGGGATGGGACACCGGGGAGCTGTTTTTT
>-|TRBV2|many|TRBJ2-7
CASRRGSSSYEQYF
TGTGCCAGCAGACGGGGGTCAAGCTCCTACGAGCAGTACTTC
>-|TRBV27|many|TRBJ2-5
CASSWGTQETQYF
TGTGCCAGCAGTTGGGGGACCCAAGAGACCCAGTACTTC
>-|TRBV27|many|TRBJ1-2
CASSLSGLIFGYTF
TGTGCCAGCAGTTTATCAGGGTTGATCTTCGGCTACACCTTC
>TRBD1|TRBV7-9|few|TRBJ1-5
CASSLVGTDNQPQHF
TGTGCCAGCAGCTTAGTCGGGACAGACAATCAGCCCCAGCATTTT
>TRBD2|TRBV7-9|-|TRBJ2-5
CASSSRTSGGGETQYF
TGTGCCAGCAGCTCCAGGACTAGCGGGGGGGGAGAGACCCAGTACTTC
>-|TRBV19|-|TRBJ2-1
CASKRGPESPEQFF
TGTGCCAGTAAGAGGGGCCCGGAATCACCTGAGCAGTTCTTC
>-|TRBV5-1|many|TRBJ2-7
CASSLSTDSSYEQYF
TGCGCCAGCAGCTTGTCGACGGACAGCTCCTACGAGCAGTACTTC